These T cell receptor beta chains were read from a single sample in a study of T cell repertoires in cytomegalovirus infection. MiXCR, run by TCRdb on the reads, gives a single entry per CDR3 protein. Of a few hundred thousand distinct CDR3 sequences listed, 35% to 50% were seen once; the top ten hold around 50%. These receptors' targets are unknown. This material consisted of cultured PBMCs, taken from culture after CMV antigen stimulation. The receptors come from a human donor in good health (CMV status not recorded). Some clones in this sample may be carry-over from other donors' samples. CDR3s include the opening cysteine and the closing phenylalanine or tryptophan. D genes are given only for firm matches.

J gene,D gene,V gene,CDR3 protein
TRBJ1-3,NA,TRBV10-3,CAISDGTTSGNTIYF
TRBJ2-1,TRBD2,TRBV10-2,CASSATSGRNEQFF
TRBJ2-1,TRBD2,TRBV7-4,CASSYRTSGSPRDEQFF
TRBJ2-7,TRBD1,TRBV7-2,CASSAMGQVDEQYF
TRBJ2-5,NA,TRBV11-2,CASSFWGDLGETQYF
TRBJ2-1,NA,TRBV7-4,CASSFPDSSIYNEQFF
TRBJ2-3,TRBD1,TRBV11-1,CASRAGGSAGDTQYF
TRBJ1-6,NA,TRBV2,CASSPGLNSPLHF
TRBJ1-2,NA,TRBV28,CASSLLGYGYTF
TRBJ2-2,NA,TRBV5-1,CASSLAETGGTGELFF
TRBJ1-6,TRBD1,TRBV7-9,CASSPLDRGLSPLHF
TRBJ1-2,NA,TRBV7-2,CASSWRDPYGYTF
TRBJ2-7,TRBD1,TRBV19,CASSIGTGGLYEQYF
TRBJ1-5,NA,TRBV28,CASSSSGSVIQPQHF
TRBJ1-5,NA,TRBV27,CASSSGTLNQPQHF
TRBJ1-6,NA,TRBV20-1,CSARDEATRPLHF
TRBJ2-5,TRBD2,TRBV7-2,CASSPASGALETQYF
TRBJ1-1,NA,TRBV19,CASSMGPGTEAFF
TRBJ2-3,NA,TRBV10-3,CATAGSGDTQYF
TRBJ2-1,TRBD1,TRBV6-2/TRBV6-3,CASRAAGQGSNEQFF
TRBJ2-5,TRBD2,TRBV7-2,CASSPRWSGGLETQYF
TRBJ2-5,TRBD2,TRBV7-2,CASSLSGILQETQYF
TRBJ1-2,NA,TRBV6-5,CASSYSTGAYYGYTF
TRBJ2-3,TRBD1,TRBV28,CASSRDRGREDTQYF
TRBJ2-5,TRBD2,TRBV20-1,CSALLAGAPQETQYF
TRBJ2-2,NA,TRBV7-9,CASSVFGDGELFF
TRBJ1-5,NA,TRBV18,CASSPLLDDQPQHF
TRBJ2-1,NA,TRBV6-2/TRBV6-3,CASSYSHNEQFF
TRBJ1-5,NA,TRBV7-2,CASSSGGRSNQPQHF
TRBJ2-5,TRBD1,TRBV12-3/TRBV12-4,CASSSDRGETQYF
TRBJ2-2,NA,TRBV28,CASSLEWGTGNTGELFF
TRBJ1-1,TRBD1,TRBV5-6,CASSPGTAMNTEAFF
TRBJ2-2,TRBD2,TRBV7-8,CASSLSGRWTGELFF